This TCR beta chain was recorded in a study of blood T cell repertoires in COVID-19. CDR3 length equals 12 residues. The V and J ends lost 8 bases and 5 bases respectively, with 12 bases between them. Germline V lookup: CDR1 SNHLY, CDR2 FYNNEI. Profiled with immunoSEQ multiplex PCR; TCRdb holds only in-frame clones, not every one. The sample consists of some 120,000 clones, approximately 88% of them appearing once. The chain has TRBV2 and TRBJ1-1, with D perhaps matching TRBD1 (5 bases). The TCR comes from a man between 45 and 60 years old with acute or convalescent COVID-19. Source material: peripheral blood. The CDR3 DNA sequence: TGTGCCAGCGGTTTTGGGGGGACTGAAGCTTTCTTT. Amino acids: CASGFGGTEAFF.